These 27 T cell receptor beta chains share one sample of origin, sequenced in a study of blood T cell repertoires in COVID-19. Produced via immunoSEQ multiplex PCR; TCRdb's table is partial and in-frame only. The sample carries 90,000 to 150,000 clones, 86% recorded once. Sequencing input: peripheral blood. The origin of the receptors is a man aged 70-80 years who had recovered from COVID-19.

The CDR3 sequence is CASSPRRSDQPQHF. In DNA, the CDR3 is TGTGCCAGCTCACCACGGAGGAGCGATCAGCCCCAGCATTTT. This rearrangement joins TRBV18 to TRBJ1-5; D remains unclear. Looked up from germline, CDR1 is KGHSH and CDR2 is LQKENI. This CDR3 is 14 amino acids long. The V end lost 1 base, the J end lost 5 bases, and 9 bases lay between the germline ends. The full variable domain, with the rest looked up from reference TRBV18 and TRBJ1-5, is NAGVMQNPRHLVRRRGQEARLRCSPMKGHSHVYWYRQLPEEGLKFMVYLQKENIIDESGMPKERFSAEFPKEGPSILRIQQVVRGDSAAYFCASSPRRSDQPQHFGDGTRLSIL.

The CDR3 region is CASSPIDQETQYF. The CDR3 bases are TGTGCCAGCTCACCTATCGACCAAGAGACCCAGTACTTC. The V and J genes are TRBV18 and TRBJ2-5; no definite D call. The CDR3 length is 13 residues. CDR1 is KGHSH, CDR2 LQKENI, per germline. V gave up 3 bases and J gave up 0 bases, with 5 bases separating them.

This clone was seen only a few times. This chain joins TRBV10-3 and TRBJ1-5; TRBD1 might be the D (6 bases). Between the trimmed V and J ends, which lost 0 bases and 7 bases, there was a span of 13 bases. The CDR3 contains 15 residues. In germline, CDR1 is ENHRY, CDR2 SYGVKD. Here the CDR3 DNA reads TGTGCCATCAGTGAGTCATTGGGGGCAGGGCAGCCCCAGCATTTT. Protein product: CAISESLGAGQPQHF.

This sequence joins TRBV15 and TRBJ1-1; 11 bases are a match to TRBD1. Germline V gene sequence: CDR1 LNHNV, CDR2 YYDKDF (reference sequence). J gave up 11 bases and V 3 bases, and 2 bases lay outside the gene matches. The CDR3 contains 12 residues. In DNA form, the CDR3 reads TGTGCCACCAGCAGGGACAGGGGGCTGGCTTTCTTT. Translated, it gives CATSRDRGLAFF.

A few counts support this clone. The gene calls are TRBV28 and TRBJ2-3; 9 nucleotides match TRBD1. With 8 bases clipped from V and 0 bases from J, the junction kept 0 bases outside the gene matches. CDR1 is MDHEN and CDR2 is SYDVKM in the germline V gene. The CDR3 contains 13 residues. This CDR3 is CASGQGSTDTQYF. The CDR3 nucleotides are TGTGCCAGCGGACAGGGGAGCACAGATACGCAGTATTTT.

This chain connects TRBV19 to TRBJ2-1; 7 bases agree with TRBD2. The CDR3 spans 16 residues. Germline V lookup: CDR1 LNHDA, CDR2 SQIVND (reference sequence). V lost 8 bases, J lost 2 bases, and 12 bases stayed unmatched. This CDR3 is CASRPRAGATYNEQFF. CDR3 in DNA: TGTGCCAGTCGCCCGAGGGCGGGAGCGACCTACAATGAGCAGTTCTTC. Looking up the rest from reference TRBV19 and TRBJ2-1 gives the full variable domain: DGGITQSPKYLFRKEGQNVTLSCEQNLNHDAMYWYRQDPGQGLRLIYYSQIVNDFQKGDIAEGYSVSREKKESFPLTVTSAQKNPTAFYLCASRPRAGATYNEQFFGPGTRLTVL.

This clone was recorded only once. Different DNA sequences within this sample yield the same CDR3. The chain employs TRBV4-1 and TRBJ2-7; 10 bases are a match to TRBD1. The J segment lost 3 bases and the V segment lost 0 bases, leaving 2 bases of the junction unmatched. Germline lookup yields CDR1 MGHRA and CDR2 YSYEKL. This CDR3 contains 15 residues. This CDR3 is CASSQEGTGVYEQYF. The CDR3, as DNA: TGCGCCAGCAGCCAAGAAGGGACAGGGGTCTACGAGCAGTACTTC.

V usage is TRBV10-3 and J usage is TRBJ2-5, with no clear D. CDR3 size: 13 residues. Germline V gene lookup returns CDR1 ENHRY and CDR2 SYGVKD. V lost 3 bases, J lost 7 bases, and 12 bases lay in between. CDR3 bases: TGTGCCATCAGTGACCGCCCCTACGGGACCCAGTACTTC. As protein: CAISDRPYGTQYF.

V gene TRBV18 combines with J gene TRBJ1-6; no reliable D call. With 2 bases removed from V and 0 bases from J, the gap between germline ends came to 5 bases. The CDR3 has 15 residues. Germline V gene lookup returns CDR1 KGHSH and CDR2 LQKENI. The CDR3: CASSPSVSYNSPLHF. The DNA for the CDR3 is TGTGCCAGCTCACCATCGGTCTCCTATAATTCACCCCTCCACTTT.

CDR3 amino acids: CASSLASSGANVLTF. The CDR3 DNA follows: TGTGCCAGCAGCCTTGCGAGCTCTGGGGCCAACGTCCTGACTTTC. The chain recombines TRBV9 with TRBJ2-6; the D is unclear. CDR3 length: 15 amino acids. Per germline, CDR1 SGDLS and CDR2 YYNGEE. V lost 4 bases to trimming and J lost 0 bases, with 8 bases between them. Full variable domain (outside the CDR3, taken from reference TRBV9 and TRBJ2-6): DSGVTQTPKHLITATGQRVTLRCSPRSGDLSVYWYQQSLDQGLQFLIQYYNGEERAKGNILERFSAQQFPDLHSELNLSSLELGDSALYFCASSLASSGANVLTFGAGSRLTVL.

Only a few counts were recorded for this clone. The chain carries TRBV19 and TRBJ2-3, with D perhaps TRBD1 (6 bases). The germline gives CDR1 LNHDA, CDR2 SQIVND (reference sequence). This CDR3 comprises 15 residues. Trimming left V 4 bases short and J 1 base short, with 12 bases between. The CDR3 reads CASSRQADRTDTQYF. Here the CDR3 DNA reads TGTGCCAGTAGTAGACAGGCCGATCGCACAGATACGCAGTATTTT.

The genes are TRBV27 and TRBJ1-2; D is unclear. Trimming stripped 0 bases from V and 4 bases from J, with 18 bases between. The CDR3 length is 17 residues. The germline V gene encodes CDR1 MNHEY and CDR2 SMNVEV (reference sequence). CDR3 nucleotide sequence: TGTGCCAGCAGTTTATCGAGGGAGGTTACCCTTGGCTATGGCTACACCTTC. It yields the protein CASSLSREVTLGYGYTF.

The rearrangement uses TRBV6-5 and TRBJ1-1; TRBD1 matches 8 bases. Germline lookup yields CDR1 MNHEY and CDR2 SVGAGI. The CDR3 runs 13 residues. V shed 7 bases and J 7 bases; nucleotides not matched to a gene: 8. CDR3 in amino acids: CASNNRQGLEAFF. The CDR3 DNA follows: TGTGCCAGCAACAATCGACAGGGGCTTGAAGCTTTCTTT.

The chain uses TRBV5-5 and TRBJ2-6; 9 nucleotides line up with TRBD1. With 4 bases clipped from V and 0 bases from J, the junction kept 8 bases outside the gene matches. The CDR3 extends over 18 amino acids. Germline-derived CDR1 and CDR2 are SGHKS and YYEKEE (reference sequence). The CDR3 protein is CASSPRQGGASGANVLTF. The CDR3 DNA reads TGTGCCAGCAGCCCCCGACAGGGGGGGGCCTCTGGGGCCAACGTCCTGACTTTC.

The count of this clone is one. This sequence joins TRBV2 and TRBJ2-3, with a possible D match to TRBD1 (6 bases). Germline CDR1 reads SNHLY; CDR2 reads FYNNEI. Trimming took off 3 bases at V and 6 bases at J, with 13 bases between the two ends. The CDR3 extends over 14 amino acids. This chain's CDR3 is CASSEGRGRDTQYF. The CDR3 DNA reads TGTGCCAGCAGTGAGGGCAGGGGTAGGGATACGCAGTATTTT.

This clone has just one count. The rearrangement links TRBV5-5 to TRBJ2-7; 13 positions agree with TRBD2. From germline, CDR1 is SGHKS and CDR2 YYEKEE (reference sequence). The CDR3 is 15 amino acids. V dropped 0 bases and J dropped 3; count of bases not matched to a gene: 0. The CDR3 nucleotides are TGTGCCAGCAGCTTGGGACTAGCGGGGGGCTACGAGCAGTACTTC. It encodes CASSLGLAGGYEQYF.

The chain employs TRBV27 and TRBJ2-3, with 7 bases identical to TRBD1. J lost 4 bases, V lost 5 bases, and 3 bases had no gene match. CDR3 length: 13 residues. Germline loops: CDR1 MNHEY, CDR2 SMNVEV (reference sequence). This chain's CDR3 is CASSDRVPDTQYF. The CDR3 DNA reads TGTGCCAGCAGTGACAGGGTCCCAGATACGCAGTATTTT.

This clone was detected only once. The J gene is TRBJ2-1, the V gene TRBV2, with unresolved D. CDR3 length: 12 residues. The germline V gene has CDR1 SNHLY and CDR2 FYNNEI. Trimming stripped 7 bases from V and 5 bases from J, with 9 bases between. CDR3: CASTADNNEQFF. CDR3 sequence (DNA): TGTGCCAGCACGGCGGATAACAATGAGCAGTTCTTC.

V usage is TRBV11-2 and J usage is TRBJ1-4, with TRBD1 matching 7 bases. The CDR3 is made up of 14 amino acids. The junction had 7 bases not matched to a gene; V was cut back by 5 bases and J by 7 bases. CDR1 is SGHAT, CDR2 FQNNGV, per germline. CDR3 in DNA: TGTGCCAGCAGCCTCCGACAGGGTGCTGAAAAACTGTTTTTT. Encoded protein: CASSLRQGAEKLFF.

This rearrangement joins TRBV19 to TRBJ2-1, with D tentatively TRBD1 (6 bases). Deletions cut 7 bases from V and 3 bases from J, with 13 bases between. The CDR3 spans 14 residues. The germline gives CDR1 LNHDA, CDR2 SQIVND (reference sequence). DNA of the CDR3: TGTGCCAGTAAAGGGCAGGGGAACTACAATGAGCAGTTCTTC. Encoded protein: CASKGQGNYNEQFF.

The CDR3 DNA follows: TGCAGCGTTTCACCCGACAGGGTAGGCTACTATGGCTACACCTTC. This encodes CSVSPDRVGYYGYTF. The V call is TRBV29-1, the J call TRBJ1-2; 7 positions match TRBD1. CDR1 and CDR2 from the germline V gene are SQVTM and ANQGSEA. The CDR3 is 15 residues long. The junction had 12 bases not matched to a gene; V was cut back by 5 bases and J by 3 bases.

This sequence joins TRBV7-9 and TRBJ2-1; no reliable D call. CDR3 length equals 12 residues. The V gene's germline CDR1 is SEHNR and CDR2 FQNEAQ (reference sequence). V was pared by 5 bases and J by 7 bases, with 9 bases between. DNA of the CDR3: TGTGCCAGCAGCCCCCCAGCGAATGAGCAGTTCTTC. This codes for CASSPPANEQFF.

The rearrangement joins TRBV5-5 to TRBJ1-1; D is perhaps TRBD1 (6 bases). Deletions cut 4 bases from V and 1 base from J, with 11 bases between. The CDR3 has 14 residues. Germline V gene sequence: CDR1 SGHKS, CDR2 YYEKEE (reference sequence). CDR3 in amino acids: CASSKDRRNTEAFF. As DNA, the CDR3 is TGTGCCAGCAGCAAGGACAGAAGGAACACTGAAGCTTTCTTT.

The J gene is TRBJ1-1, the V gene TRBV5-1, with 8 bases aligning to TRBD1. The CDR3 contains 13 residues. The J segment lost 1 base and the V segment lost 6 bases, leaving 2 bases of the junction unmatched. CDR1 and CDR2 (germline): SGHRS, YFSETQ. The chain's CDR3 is CASNDRGNTEAFF. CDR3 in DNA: TGCGCCAGCAACGACAGGGGGAACACTGAAGCTTTCTTT.

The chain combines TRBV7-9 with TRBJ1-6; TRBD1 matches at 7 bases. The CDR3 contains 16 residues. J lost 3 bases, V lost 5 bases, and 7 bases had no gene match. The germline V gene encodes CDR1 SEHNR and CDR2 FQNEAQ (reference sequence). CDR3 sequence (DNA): TGTGCCAGCAGCCACAGGGGAGTAGGCTATAATTCACCCCTCCACTTT. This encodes CASSHRGVGYNSPLHF.

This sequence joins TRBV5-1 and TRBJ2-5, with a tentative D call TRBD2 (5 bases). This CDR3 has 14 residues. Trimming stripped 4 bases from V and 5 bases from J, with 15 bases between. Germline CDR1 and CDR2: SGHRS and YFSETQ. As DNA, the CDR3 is TGCGCCAGCAGCGTAAATTCGGGGTTTGAGACCCAGTACTTC. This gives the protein CASSVNSGFETQYF.

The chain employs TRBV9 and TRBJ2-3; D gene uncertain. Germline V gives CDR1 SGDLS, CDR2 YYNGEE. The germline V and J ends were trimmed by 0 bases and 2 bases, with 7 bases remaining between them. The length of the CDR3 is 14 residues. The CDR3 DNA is TGTGCCAGCAGCGTAGGCCCTAACACAGATACGCAGTATTTT. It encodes CASSVGPNTDTQYF.